A selection of T cell receptor beta chains follows, all from one sample in a study of shared clonotypes between healthy human individuals. Data came from immunoSEQ multiplex PCR; TCRdb stores just in-frame clones and leaves some out. Of a few million clones listed, approximately 96% are singletons. Specimen: naive CD4+ T cells sorted from blood. All receptors come from a man younger than 35 in good health. The CDR3 runs from the conserved cysteine through the conserved F or W. The D gene is left open where the match is weak. Where a row states a size, it is once, few, many or the class of an expanded clone; other rows omit it.

>TRBJ2-6|NA|NA|TRBV4-3
TGCGCCAGCAGCCAAGAAGCTACCTCTGGGGCCAACGTCCTGACTTTC
CASSQEATSGANVLTF
>TRBJ1-3|NA|NA|TRBV7-6
TGTGCCAGCAGCTTACTCGCCGGGTCAGGTACTGGAAACACCATATATTTT
CASSLLAGSGTGNTIYF
>TRBJ2-3|NA|TRBD2|TRBV7-9
TGTGCCAGCAGCTCCCTTAGCGGGAGTCCTAGCACAGATACGCAGTATTTT
CASSSLSGSPSTDTQYF
>TRBJ2-5|NA|NA|TRBV18
TGTGCCAGCTCACCACCGGGTAAACAAGAGACCCAGTACTTC
CASSPPGKQETQYF
>TRBJ2-5|NA|NA|TRBV7-2
TGTGCCAGCACGAGAGCGTTCCAAGAGACCCAGTACTTC
CASTRAFQETQYF
>TRBJ1-5|NA|NA|TRBV18
TGTGCCAGCTCACCAGGAGGGGAGCAGCCCCAGCATTTT
CASSPGGEQPQHF
>TRBJ2-2|NA|TRBD1|TRBV19
TGTGCCAGTACGTCAGGGGGCGCCATGAACACCGGGGAGCTGTTTTTT
CASTSGGAMNTGELFF
>TRBJ2-1|NA|TRBD2|TRBV29-1
TGCAGCGCTGAGCAAGCGAGTAGCGGGAGATGGGGTGAGCAGTTCTTC
CSAEQASSGRWGEQFF
>TRBJ2-3|NA|TRBD2|TRBV5-1
TGCGCCAGCAGCTTAGCGGGAGCCAGCACAGATACGCAGTATTTT
CASSLAGASTDTQYF
>TRBJ2-5|NA|TRBD1|TRBV6-5
TGTGCCAGCAGTGAGACAGGGCTGAAAGAGACCCAGTACTTC
CASSETGLKETQYF
>TRBJ1-1|once|NA|TRBV30
TGTGCCTGTGGGCGGCAGCCGAACACTGAAGCTTTCTTT
CACGRQPNTEAFF